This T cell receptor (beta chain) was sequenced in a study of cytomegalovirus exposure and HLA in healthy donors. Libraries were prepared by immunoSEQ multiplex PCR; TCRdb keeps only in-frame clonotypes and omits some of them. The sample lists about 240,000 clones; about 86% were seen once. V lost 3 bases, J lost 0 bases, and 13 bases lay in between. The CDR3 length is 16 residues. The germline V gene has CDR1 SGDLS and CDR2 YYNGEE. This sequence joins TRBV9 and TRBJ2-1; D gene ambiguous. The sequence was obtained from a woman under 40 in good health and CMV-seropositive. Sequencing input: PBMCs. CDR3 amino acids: CASSEFSSYSYNEQFF. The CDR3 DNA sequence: TGTGCCAGCAGCGAATTTAGCTCGTACTCCTACAATGAGCAGTTCTTC. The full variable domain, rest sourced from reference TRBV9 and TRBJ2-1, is DSGVTQTPKHLITATGQRVTLRCSPRSGDLSVYWYQQSLDQGLQFLIQYYNGEERAKGNILERFSAQQFPDLHSELNLSSLELGDSALYFCASSEFSSYSYNEQFFGPGTRLTVL.